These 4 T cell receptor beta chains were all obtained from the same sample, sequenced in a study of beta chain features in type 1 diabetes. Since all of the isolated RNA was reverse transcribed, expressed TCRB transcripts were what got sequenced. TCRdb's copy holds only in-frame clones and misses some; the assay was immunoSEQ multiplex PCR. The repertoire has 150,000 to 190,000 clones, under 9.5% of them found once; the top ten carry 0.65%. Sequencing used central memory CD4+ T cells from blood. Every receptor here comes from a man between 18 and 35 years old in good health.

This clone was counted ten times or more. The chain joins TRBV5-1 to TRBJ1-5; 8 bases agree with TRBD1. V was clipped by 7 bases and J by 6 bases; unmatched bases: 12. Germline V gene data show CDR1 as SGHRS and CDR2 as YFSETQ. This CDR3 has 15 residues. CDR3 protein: CASALDGQGLQPQHF. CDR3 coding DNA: TGCGCCAGCGCACTAGACGGACAGGGCCTTCAGCCCCAGCATTTT.

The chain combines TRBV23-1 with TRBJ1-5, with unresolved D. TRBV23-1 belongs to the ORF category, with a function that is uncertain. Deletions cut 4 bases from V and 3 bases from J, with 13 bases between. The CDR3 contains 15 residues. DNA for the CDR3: TGCGCCAGCAGTCGAGATGCGGGGAACAATCAGCCCCAGCATTTT. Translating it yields CASSRDAGNNQPQHF.

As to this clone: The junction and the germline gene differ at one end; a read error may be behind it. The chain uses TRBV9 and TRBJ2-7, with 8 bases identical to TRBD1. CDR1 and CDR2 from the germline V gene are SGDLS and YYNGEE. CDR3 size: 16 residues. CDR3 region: CASSATSGTGSHEQYF. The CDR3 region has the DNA TGTGCCAGCAGCGCAACATCCGGGACAGGCTCCCACGAGCAGTACTTC.

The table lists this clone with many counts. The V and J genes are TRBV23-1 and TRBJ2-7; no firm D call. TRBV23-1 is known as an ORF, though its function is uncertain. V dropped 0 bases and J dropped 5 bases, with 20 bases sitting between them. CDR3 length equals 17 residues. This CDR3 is CASSQSGSGDPVHEQYF. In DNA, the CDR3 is TGCGCCAGCAGTCAATCTGGCTCCGGAGACCCGGTCCACGAGCAGTACTTC.